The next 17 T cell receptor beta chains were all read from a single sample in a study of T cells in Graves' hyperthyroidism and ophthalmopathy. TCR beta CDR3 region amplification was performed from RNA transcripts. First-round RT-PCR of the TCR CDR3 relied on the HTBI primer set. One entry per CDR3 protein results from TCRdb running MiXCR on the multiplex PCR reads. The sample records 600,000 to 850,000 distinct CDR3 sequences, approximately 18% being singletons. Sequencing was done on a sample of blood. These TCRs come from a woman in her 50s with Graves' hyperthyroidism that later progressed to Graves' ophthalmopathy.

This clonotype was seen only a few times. The CDR3 loop reads CASSVGQTGGNTGELFF. Written as DNA, the CDR3 is TGTGCCAGCAGCGTAGGGCAAACAGGGGGGAACACCGGGGAGCTGTTTTTT. V is TRBV9 and J is TRBJ2-2, with 8 bases that match TRBD1. Germline lookup yields CDR1 SGDLS and CDR2 YYNGEE. This CDR3 contains 17 residues. Germline trimming cut 0 bases from V and 1 base from J; bases unmatched to any gene: 5.

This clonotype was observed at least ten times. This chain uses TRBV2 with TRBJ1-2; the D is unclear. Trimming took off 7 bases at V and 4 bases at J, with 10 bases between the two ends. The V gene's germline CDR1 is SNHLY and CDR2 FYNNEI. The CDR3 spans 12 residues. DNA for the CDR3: TGTGCCAGCATTGATGGACTCTATGGCTACACCTTC. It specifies CASIDGLYGYTF.

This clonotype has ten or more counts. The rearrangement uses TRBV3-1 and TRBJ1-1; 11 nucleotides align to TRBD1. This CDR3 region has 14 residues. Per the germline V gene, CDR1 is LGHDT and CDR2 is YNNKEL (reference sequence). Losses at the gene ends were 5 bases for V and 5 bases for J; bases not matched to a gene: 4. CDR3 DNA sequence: TGTGCCAGCAGCTGGACAGGGGGCATAACTGAAGCTTTCTTT. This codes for CASSWTGGITEAFF.

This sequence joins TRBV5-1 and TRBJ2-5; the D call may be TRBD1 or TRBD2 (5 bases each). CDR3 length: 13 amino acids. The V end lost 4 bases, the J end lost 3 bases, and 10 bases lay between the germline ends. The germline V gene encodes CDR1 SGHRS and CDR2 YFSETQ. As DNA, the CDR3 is TGCGCCAGCAGCACGGGACGGGAAGAGACCCAGTACTTC. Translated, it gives CASSTGREETQYF.

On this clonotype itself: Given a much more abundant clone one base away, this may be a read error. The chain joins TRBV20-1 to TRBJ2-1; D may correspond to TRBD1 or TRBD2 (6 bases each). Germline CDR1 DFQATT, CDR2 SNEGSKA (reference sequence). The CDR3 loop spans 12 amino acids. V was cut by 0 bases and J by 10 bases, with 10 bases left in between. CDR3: CSAREDSGEQFF. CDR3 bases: TGCAGTGCTAGAGAGGACAGCGGGGAGCAGTTCTTC.

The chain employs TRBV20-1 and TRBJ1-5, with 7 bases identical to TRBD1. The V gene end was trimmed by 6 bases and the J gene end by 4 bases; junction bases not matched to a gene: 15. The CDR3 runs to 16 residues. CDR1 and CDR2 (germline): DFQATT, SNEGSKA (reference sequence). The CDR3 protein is CSANRTGPGPNQPQHF. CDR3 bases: TGCAGTGCCAACCGGACAGGTCCAGGCCCTAATCAGCCCCAGCATTTT.

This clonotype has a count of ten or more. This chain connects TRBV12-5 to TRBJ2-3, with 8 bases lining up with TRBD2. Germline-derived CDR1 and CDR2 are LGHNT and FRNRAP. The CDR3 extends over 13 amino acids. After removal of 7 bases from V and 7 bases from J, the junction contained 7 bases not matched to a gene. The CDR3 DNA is TGTGCTAGTGATCGGGGACTAGACAATACGCAGTATTTT. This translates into CASDRGLDNTQYF.

The CDR3 protein is CASSPGGWSDIGNQPQHF. CDR3 nucleotides: TGTGCCAGCAGCCCCGGGGGATGGAGCGATATTGGCAATCAGCCCCAGCATTTT. This chain links TRBV5-5 with TRBJ1-5; possible D gene TRBD1, 5 bases. The V and J ends lost 4 bases and 2 bases respectively, with 22 bases between them. The CDR3 length is 18 residues. The germline CDR1 and CDR2 sequences are SGHKS and YYEKEE (reference sequence).

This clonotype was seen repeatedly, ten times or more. CDR3 nucleotides: TGTGCCAGCAGCTTAGACGGGGGGCTCACAGATACGCAGTATTTT. Its translation is CASSLDGGLTDTQYF. This chain joins TRBV7-3 and TRBJ2-3; possible D gene TRBD2, 7 bases. Germline V lookup: CDR1 SGHTA, CDR2 FQGTGA. V dropped 2 bases and J dropped 2 bases, with 11 bases sitting between them. This CDR3 has 15 residues.

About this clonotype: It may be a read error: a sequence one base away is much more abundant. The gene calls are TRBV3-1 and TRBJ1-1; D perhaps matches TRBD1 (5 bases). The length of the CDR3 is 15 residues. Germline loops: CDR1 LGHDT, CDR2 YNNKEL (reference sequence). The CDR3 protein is CASSQDLTGGVNALF. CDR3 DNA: TGTGCCAGCAGCCAAGATCTCACAGGAGGGGTGAATGCTCTCTTT.

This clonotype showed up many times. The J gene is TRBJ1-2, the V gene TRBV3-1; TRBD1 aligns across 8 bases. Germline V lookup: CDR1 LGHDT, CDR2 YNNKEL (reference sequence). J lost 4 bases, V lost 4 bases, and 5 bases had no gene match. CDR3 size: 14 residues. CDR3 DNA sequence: TGTGCCAGCAGCCGGGACAGGAGCGTCTATGGCTACACCTTC. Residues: CASSRDRSVYGYTF.

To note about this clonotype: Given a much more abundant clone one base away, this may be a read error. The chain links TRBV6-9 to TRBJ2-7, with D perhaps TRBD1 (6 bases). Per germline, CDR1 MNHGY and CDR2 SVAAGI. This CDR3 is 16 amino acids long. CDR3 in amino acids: CASSGLRGDPVYKQYF. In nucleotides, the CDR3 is TGCGCCAGCAGCGGACTCAGGGGCGACCCCGTCTACAAGCAGTACTTC.

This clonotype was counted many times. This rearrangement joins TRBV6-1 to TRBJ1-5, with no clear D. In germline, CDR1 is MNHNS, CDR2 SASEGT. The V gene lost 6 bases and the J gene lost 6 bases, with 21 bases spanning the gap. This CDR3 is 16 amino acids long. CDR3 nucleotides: TGTGCCAGCAGCGAACCCGTATCCGGGTCGGGTCAGCCCCAGCATTTT. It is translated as CASSEPVSGSGQPQHF.

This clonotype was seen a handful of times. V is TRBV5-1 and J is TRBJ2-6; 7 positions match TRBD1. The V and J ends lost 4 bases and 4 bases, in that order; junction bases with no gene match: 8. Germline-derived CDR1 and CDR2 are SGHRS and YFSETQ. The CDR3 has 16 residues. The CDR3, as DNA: TGCGCCAGCAGCCCCGGACAGGTTGCCGGGGCCAACGTCCTGACTTTC. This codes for CASSPGQVAGANVLTF.

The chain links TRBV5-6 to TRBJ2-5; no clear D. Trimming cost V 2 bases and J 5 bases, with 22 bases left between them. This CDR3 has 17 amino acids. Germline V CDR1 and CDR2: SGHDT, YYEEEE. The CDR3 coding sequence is TGTGCCAGCAGCTTAGGCCGACTGCGGAGAGGTCGGGAGACCCAGTACTTC. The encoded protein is CASSLGRLRRGRETQYF.

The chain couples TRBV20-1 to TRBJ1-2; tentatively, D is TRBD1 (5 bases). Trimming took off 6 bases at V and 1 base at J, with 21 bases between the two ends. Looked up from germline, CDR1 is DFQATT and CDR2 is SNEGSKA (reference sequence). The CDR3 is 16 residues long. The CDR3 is CSARELGPTLNYGYTF. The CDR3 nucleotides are TGCAGTGCCCGAGAGCTGGGACCCACGCTTAACTATGGCTACACCTTC.

CDR3 nucleotide sequence: TGCGCCAGCAGGTCCGGGACAGAGATTGAAAAACTGTTTTTT. This encodes CASRSGTEIEKLFF. This chain connects TRBV5-1 to TRBJ1-4; 7 bases match TRBD1. This CDR3 spans 14 amino acids. Germline loops: CDR1 SGHRS, CDR2 YFSETQ. V shed 5 bases, J shed 7 bases, and the junction held 8 bases outside the gene matches. The whole variable domain, remainder taken from reference TRBV5-1 and TRBJ1-4, is KAGVTQTPRYLIKTRGQQVTLSCSPISGHRSVSWYQQTPGQGLQFLFEYFSETQRNKGNFPGRFSGRQFSNSRSEMNVSTLELGDSALYLCASRSGTEIEKLFFGSGTQLSVL.